This T cell receptor beta chain comes out of a study of control samples from healthy donors and cancer patients. The CDR3 sequence is 13 residues long. The V and J ends lost 5 bases and 5 bases respectively, with 14 bases between them. The germline CDR1 and CDR2 sequences are SGHRS and YFSETQ. The assay was immunoSEQ multiplex PCR, and TCRdb's table has in-frame clones only and misses some. The sample lists 46,000 or so clones; around nine tenths were seen once. The sequence was obtained from a man aged 30-40 years with colorectal cancer. The V and J genes are TRBV5-1 and TRBJ2-7; no reliable D call. Sample: PBMCs. CDR3 bases: TGCGCCAGCAGGGAGTTAACCATGGACGAGCAGTACTTC. Translating gives CASRELTMDEQYF.